This T cell receptor beta chain came from a study of blood T cell repertoires in COVID-19 (dated by TCRdb to 2020 to 2022). Some background on the complete study: Samples covering the acute and convalescent phases of COVID-19 were provided by collaborators in the United States, Italy and Spain. The samples were drawn from two sources: the first 160 participants of the ongoing ImmuneRACE study, and 1,000 to 1,500 subjects contributed by 6 global collaborators. Sample metadata almost always included a de-identified subject ID, COVID-19 status, age in years and sex. Deeply sampled blood TCRbeta repertoires from subjects exposed to, actively infected with, or recovered from COVID-19 were included in the dataset. The material from the prospective study consisted of cDNA or gDNA derived from T cells, B-cell-depleted T cells, or PBMCs. Where HLA class I and class II types were available, the types were taken from metadata supplied by the sample provider, not from assay-based typing. The repertoires were released in a freely available public database meant as a resource for research on the immune response to SARS-CoV-2.

One collaborating source in Seattle enrolled patients while the patients were actively infected and followed the patients over time throughout the course of disease. Whole blood was collected in K2EDTA tubes by collaborating institutions according to the institutions' own protocols. For TCRbeta analysis, collaborators shipped samples as frozen whole blood, isolated PBMCs, or DNA extracted from either of those sample types. Broad study findings and their caveats: How much clinical and demographic metadata was included differed by source and by participant, and the metadata was provided uncurated.

Concerning this clone itself: What antigen it recognizes has not been identified. Base quality data are lacking; no much larger clone is found one base away.

The immunoSEQ Assay, a bias-controlled multiplex PCR, was used to amplify TCRbeta CDR3 regions from genomic DNA. The source study handled its data this way. Within the assay, amplification of reference gene primers was used to estimate how many nucleated cells each sample contained. To quantify the absolute abundance of each unique TCRbeta CDR3 rearrangement, sequence reads were collapsed and filtered. For each sample, productive Simpson clonality was calculated by taking the square root of Simpson's diversity index across productive rearrangements. Entries here come from immuneACCESS through TCRdb and include only in-frame sequences with V and J called. Some clones fail to appear in such tables; in the studies checked, an unresolved V gene covers under half of the shortfall, and the cause of the remainder is unknown. Clone size and V and J calls were adopted from that table, with D and trimming inferred from the DNA. In all, the sample holds a few hundred thousand clones, and approximately 90% of those were seen once. About a tenth of the sample is taken by the ten largest.

Taken from the germline V gene, the CDR1 and CDR2 loops are MNHEY and SVGEGT. The CDR3 has 17 amino acids, counting the end cysteine and phenylalanine. Left in the record is the CDR3 DNA by itself, 51 bases read in frame from the first base. V loses 5 bases at its end and J loses 0 bases; junction bases beyond the gene matches: 4. Sequences were obtained from peripheral blood. The TCR originated in a woman between 50 and 59 years old with COVID-19, enrolled during active disease. The chain was built from TRBV6-2 or TRBV6-3 and TRBJ2-6, with 10 central nucleotides matching TRBD1. The encoded CDR3 is CASSPRDRGSGANVLTF. The base sequence is TGTGCCAGCAGTCCACGGGACAGGGGCTCTGGGGCCAACGTCCTGACTTTC.